This T cell receptor beta chain was found in a study of blood T cell repertoires in COVID-19. As processed by the authors: Using reference gene primer amplification, nucleated cell counts were estimated. Only in-frame clones appear in the TCRdb table, and some are missing; sequencing was by immunoSEQ multiplex PCR. That table furnishes V, J and clone size, whereas the DNA furnished D and trimming. Found here are about 330,000 clones, roughly 83% of them singletons; the top ten hold around 1.5%. This CDR3 is built from 12 residues. Germline-derived CDR1 and CDR2 are SGHTA and FQGNSA. V dropped 5 bases and J dropped 11 bases, with 15 bases sitting between them.

V usage is TRBV7-2 and J usage is TRBJ1-1; TRBD1 might be the D (6 bases). The receptor's source is a woman in her fifties or sixties with acute or convalescent COVID-19. The sample consisted of peripheral blood. The CDR3 protein is CASSPVQGTAFF. The CDR3 DNA reads TGTGCCAGCAGCCCTGTACAGGGTACCGCTTTCTTT.